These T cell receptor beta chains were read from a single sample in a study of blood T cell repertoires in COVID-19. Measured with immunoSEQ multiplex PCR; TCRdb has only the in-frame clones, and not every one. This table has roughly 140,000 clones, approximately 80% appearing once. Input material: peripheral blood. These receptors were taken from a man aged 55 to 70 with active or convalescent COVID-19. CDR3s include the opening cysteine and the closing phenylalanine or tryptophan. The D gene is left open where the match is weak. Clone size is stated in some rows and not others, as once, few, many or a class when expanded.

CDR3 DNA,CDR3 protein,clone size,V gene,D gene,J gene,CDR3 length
TGTGCCAGCAGTGAACGGGGGAGGGTAGCGGTGAGGGCAGATACGCAGTATTTT,CASSERGRVAVRADTQYF,many,TRBV2,TRBD2,TRBJ2-3,18
TGTGCCAGCAGTGCCGGGACAAGGACTCGCGAGCAGTTCTTC,CASSAGTRTREQFF,NA,TRBV6-4,NA,TRBJ2-1,14
TGTGCCAGCAGGGGGCACTCCTACGAGCAGTACTTC,CASRGHSYEQYF,NA,TRBV2,NA,TRBJ2-7,12
TGTGCCAGCAGCTCTTTCCCAGGGTCTGGAAACACCATATATTTT,CASSSFPGSGNTIYF,NA,TRBV5-4,NA,TRBJ1-3,15
TGTGCCAGCAGCTTAGCAGGGGACAATCAGCCCCAGCATTTT,CASSLAGDNQPQHF,NA,TRBV7-9,NA,TRBJ1-5,14
TGTGCCAGCAGTTTTGGCGGAGCGGGAGGCCGGACCCAGTACTTC,CASSFGGAGGRTQYF,NA,TRBV28,TRBD2,TRBJ2-5,15
TGTGCCAGCAGCCCGACAGGGGTTGACACTGAAGCTTTCTTT,CASSPTGVDTEAFF,NA,TRBV7-2,TRBD1,TRBJ1-1,14
TGTGCCAGCAGCTTAGGGGACTACTCTGGAAACACCATATATTTT,CASSLGDYSGNTIYF,NA,TRBV13,NA,TRBJ1-3,15
TGTGCCAGCAGACAACTAGCGTCTAGCACAGATACGCAGTATTTT,CASRQLASSTDTQYF,NA,TRBV2,TRBD2,TRBJ2-3,15
TGTGCCAGCAGCTTGATCTATGACAGAATGAACACTGAAGCTTTCTTT,CASSLIYDRMNTEAFF,once,TRBV5-5,NA,TRBJ1-1,16
TGTGCCAGCAACGAGGGGGACACCGGGGAGCTGTTTTTT,CASNEGDTGELFF,few,TRBV9,NA,TRBJ2-2,13
TGCGCCAGCAGCCCTCGACTAGCGGGAAGCTCCTACAATGAGCAGTTCTTC,CASSPRLAGSSYNEQFF,NA,TRBV4-3,TRBD2,TRBJ2-1,17
TGCGCCAGCAGCCAAGGGGACAGGGCGCGGGCAGAAAAACTGTTTTTT,CASSQGDRARAEKLFF,NA,TRBV4-1,TRBD1,TRBJ1-4,16
TGTGCCAGCAGCCCCCAAGCGGGAGGGCCCTACGAGCAGTACTTC,CASSPQAGGPYEQYF,once,TRBV7-3,TRBD2,TRBJ2-7,15
TGTGCCAGCAGCTTACCCCGTGGACTAGCGGGAGAACAAGAGACCCAGTACTTC,CASSLPRGLAGEQETQYF,once,TRBV7-9,TRBD2,TRBJ2-5,18
TGTGCCAGCACCCTAGGGGGCCTCTATGGCTACACCTTC,CASTLGGLYGYTF,NA,TRBV2,TRBD1,TRBJ1-2,13
TGTGCCAGCAGCGTAGGAGGGGACTCCCGCCACGAGCAGTACTTC,CASSVGGDSRHEQYF,once,TRBV9,NA,TRBJ2-7,15
TGCAGCGCCTACAGGGGAGGGAACACTGAAGCTTTCTTT,CSAYRGGNTEAFF,once,TRBV29-1,TRBD1,TRBJ1-1,13
TGTGCCAGCAGCCCTCGGGGGGAGAGGGAGTTACCCTACGAGCAGTACTTC,CASSPRGERELPYEQYF,NA,TRBV6-2/TRBV6-3,TRBD2,TRBJ2-7,17
TGTGCCAGTAGTAGACCCGGGACAGGACTCAAACTCTCTGGAAACACCATATATTTT,CASSRPGTGLKLSGNTIYF,NA,TRBV19,TRBD1,TRBJ1-3,19
TGCGCCAGCAGCCAAGAAGTCAGCGGGCCCCAGCATTTT,CASSQEVSGPQHF,NA,TRBV4-3,NA,TRBJ1-5,13
TGTGCCAGCTCACCAGGCACCTACGAGCAGTACTTC,CASSPGTYEQYF,NA,TRBV18,NA,TRBJ2-7,12
TGTGCCAGCAGTTACCGCCCAACAGGTGAAGCTTTCTTT,CASSYRPTGEAFF,NA,TRBV6-5,NA,TRBJ1-1,13
TGTGCCAGCAGCCTGACAGGGTCTAACTATGGCTACACCTTC,CASSLTGSNYGYTF,NA,TRBV7-2,TRBD1,TRBJ1-2,14
TGTGCCAGCAGCCCAGGGAACTATGGCTACACCTTC,CASSPGNYGYTF,few,TRBV28,NA,TRBJ1-2,12
TGTGCCAGCAGCTTACGCACTAGCGGACAAGAGACCCAGTACTTC,CASSLRTSGQETQYF,NA,TRBV7-7,TRBD2,TRBJ2-5,15
TGTGCCAGCAGCCAAGGAGTGAGGATAGGCAATCAGCCCCAGCATTTT,CASSQGVRIGNQPQHF,NA,TRBV4-2,NA,TRBJ1-5,16
TGTGCCAGCAGCTCCCGCAGGGGCAATGAAAAACTGTTTTTT,CASSSRRGNEKLFF,NA,TRBV7-2,NA,TRBJ1-4,14
TGTGCCAGCAGTGAAGATTCTCCGGGGTATGGCTACACCTTC,CASSEDSPGYGYTF,NA,TRBV6-1,NA,TRBJ1-2,14
TGTGCCAGCAGCCCCGCCGGGGCTAGCGCATACAATGAGCAGTTCTTC,CASSPAGASAYNEQFF,once,TRBV5-4,NA,TRBJ2-1,16
TGCGCCAGCAGCTCCGACAGGGTCCAGTATTTT,CASSSDRVQYF,NA,TRBV5-1,TRBD1,TRBJ2-3,11
TGTGCCAGCAGTTTAAGCTTTGGGACAGGGGGCCTAAGTTCACCCCTCCACTTT,CASSLSFGTGGLSSPLHF,few,TRBV27,TRBD1,TRBJ1-6,18
TGCGCCAGCAGCCCTCAGGGGGGCAGCCTCGCGAACACCGGGGAGCTGTTTTTT,CASSPQGGSLANTGELFF,NA,TRBV5-1,NA,TRBJ2-2,18
TGTGCCAGCAGCCTCTTAGCGGGAGGGACACCCTACGAGCAGTACTTC,CASSLLAGGTPYEQYF,NA,TRBV7-8,TRBD2,TRBJ2-7,16
TGTGCCAGCAGTTTCTCTAGCGGGAGAAGCGGGTGGTTCTCCTACAATGAGCAGTTCTTC,CASSFSSGRSGWFSYNEQFF,NA,TRBV5-5,TRBD2,TRBJ2-1,20
TGCGCCAGCAGCCAAGACGCTGCTGGTTGGAGCCCCAATGAGCAGTTCTTC,CASSQDAAGWSPNEQFF,once,TRBV4-1,NA,TRBJ2-1,17
TGTGCCAGTAGTCCGGCCCAGGGAAGTTCACCCCTCCACTTT,CASSPAQGSSPLHF,NA,TRBV19,NA,TRBJ1-6,14
TGCGCCAGCCCACTAGGCGGGGGAGACCGCTACGAGCAGTACTTC,CASPLGGGDRYEQYF,NA,TRBV4-3,TRBD2,TRBJ2-7,15
TGTGCCAGCAGTTTATTGAGTAGCGGAAGTGAGGGCACAGATACGCAGTATTTT,CASSLLSSGSEGTDTQYF,NA,TRBV28,NA,TRBJ2-3,18
TGTGCCAGCAGTTGGGGACTAACCCTCGCCGAGCAGTACTTC,CASSWGLTLAEQYF,NA,TRBV6-5,TRBD2,TRBJ2-7,14
TGCAGCGTTGAATGGTGGCAGCGGAACACCGGGGAGCTGTTTTTT,CSVEWWQRNTGELFF,NA,TRBV29-1,NA,TRBJ2-2,15
TGTGCCAGCAGCCCCCACGGGAGCACCGGGGAGCTGTTTTTT,CASSPHGSTGELFF,NA,TRBV7-3,NA,TRBJ2-2,14
TGTGCCAGCAGCAGTGACAGGGTCTTAACCGGAAACACCATATATTTT,CASSSDRVLTGNTIYF,few,TRBV7-9,TRBD1,TRBJ1-3,16
TGTGCCAGCAGCCAAGGGATGACTAGCGTGGAGACCCAGTACTTC,CASSQGMTSVETQYF,NA,TRBV3-1/TRBV3-2,TRBD2,TRBJ2-5,15
TGTGCCAGCAGTATCGGCGGGACTAGCTCCTACGAGCAGTACTTC,CASSIGGTSSYEQYF,NA,TRBV5-4,TRBD2,TRBJ2-7,15
TGTGCCAGCAGTTACCTTGAGGGGGCCACTGAAGCTTTCTTT,CASSYLEGATEAFF,NA,TRBV6-5,TRBD1,TRBJ1-1,14
TGTGCCAGCAGCTTGGACGGAGCGGGAGGGGCCTACGAGCAGTACTTC,CASSLDGAGGAYEQYF,NA,TRBV5-6,TRBD2,TRBJ2-7,16
TGTGCCAGCAGCCCCGTAGGGGGATCGGCCGAGACCCAGTACTTC,CASSPVGGSAETQYF,NA,TRBV7-3,NA,TRBJ2-5,15
TGTGCCAGCAGCTTAGGAGTGAGCTCCTACAATGAGCAGTTCTTC,CASSLGVSSYNEQFF,few,TRBV7-9,NA,TRBJ2-1,15
TGTGCCAGCAGTGATCGAGCGGGCTTTTTCACAGATACGCAGTATTTT,CASSDRAGFFTDTQYF,NA,TRBV2,NA,TRBJ2-3,16
TGTGCCAGCAGCCGAGGGGACAGCAGACTTCATGGCTACACCTTC,CASSRGDSRLHGYTF,NA,TRBV6-2/TRBV6-3,TRBD1,TRBJ1-2,15
TGTGCCAGCAGCGAGGGGCGACTAGCTTGGTATGAGCAGTTCTTC,CASSEGRLAWYEQFF,NA,TRBV9,TRBD2,TRBJ2-1,15
TGTGCCAGCAGCCCTACAGTGCACACTGAAGCTTTCTTT,CASSPTVHTEAFF,few,TRBV7-3,NA,TRBJ1-1,13
TGCAGCGTTGATGCAGGGGGCGCCACGAATACGCAGTATTTT,CSVDAGGATNTQYF,NA,TRBV29-1,TRBD1,TRBJ2-3,14
TGTGCCAGCAGCGCCGCAGGGATAGGACGCGCTTTCTTT,CASSAAGIGRAFF,NA,TRBV9,NA,TRBJ1-1,13